This is a list of T cell receptor beta chains from one sample in a study of radiation and T cells in renal cell carcinoma. The repertoire was sequenced with immunoSEQ multiplex PCR; TCRdb's copy has only in-frame clones and lacks some. The repertoire has about 95,000 clones, 65% to 90% of them found once; the top ten carry approximately 8.1%. The sequencing used blood, collected from a patient whose treatment included radiotherapy and nephrectomy. Receptors were obtained from a man aged 50 to 60 with renal cell carcinoma. The CDR3 runs from the conserved cysteine through the conserved F or W. D genes are given only for firm matches. Size tells how often a clone was seen (once, few, many) or the class of an expanded clone, and some rows leave it out.

clone size	D gene	J gene	V gene	CDR3 DNA	CDR3 protein
few	.	TRBJ1-1	TRBV9	TGTGCCAGCAGTCTGGGCAGGATTGAGAACACTGAAGCTTTCTTT	CASSLGRIENTEAFF
.	.	TRBJ2-1	TRBV27	TGTGCCAGCAGTCCCCGGGTAAGCTTGAATGAGCAGTTCTTC	CASSPRVSLNEQFF
.	TRBD1	TRBJ2-7	TRBV6-5	TGTGCCAGCAGTTGGACAGGGGACTACGAGCAGTACTTC	CASSWTGDYEQYF
.	.	TRBJ1-2	TRBV14	TGTGCCAGCAGCCAAGATCTCACCTGGAACTATGGCTACACCTTC	CASSQDLTWNYGYTF
few	.	TRBJ1-5	TRBV2	TGTGCCAGCAGTGCGACACATAGCAATCAGCCCCAGCATTTT	CASSATHSNQPQHF
.	.	TRBJ1-3	TRBV9	TGTGCCAGCAGCGGGACGCTATCTGGAAACACCATATATTTT	CASSGTLSGNTIYF
.	.	TRBJ2-7	TRBV6-6	TGTGCCAGCAGTTACTCGGGGGCTACAGGGATCTACGAGCAGTACTTC	CASSYSGATGIYEQYF
.	.	TRBJ2-5	TRBV6-1	TGTGCCAGCAGTAATTCGGTCGGGACCCAGTACTTC	CASSNSVGTQYF
.	TRBD2	TRBJ2-7	TRBV18	TGTGCCAGCTCACCATTAGCGGGGGTTTACTACGAAAGCTCCTACGAGCAGTACTTC	CASSPLAGVYYESSYEQYF
.	.	TRBJ1-5	TRBV9	TGTGCCAGCAGCGTAGGTGTGGATCAGCCCCAGCATTTT	CASSVGVDQPQHF
.	.	TRBJ2-5	TRBV29-1	TGCAGCGTTGAAGACGGCAGGACTCGGGTAGGCGAGACCCAGTACTTC	CSVEDGRTRVGETQYF
.	TRBD1	TRBJ1-1	TRBV6-5	TGTGCCAGCAGTTACCTACGGGACAGAAACACTGAAGCTTTCTTT	CASSYLRDRNTEAFF
.	.	TRBJ2-5	TRBV25-1	TGTGCCAGCAGTGAATATCAGACCCAGTACTTC	CASSEYQTQYF
.	.	TRBJ1-1	TRBV10-3	TGTGCCACCGACGCCGGTTTCAGGAAGAACACTGAAGCTTTCTTT	CATDAGFRKNTEAFF
.	TRBD2	TRBJ2-3	TRBV4-1	TGCGCCAGCAGCCAACAGGGACTAGCGGGAGTTTGGTCAGATACGCAGTATTTT	CASSQQGLAGVWSDTQYF
.	.	TRBJ1-4	TRBV11-2	TGTGCCAGCAGCTTAGATCGCGATAAACTGTTTTTT	CASSLDRDKLFF
.	.	TRBJ1-4	TRBV2	TGTGCCAGCAGTAGCAGCAGAGGTAATGAAAAACTGTTTTTT	CASSSSRGNEKLFF
few	.	TRBJ1-1	TRBV5-1	TGCGCCAGCAGCTTGTCACCGGGAGGGGACACTGAAGCTTTCTTT	CASSLSPGGDTEAFF
.	TRBD2	TRBJ2-3	TRBV11-2	TGTGCCAGCACCGGACTAGCGGGAGACCACCGCACAGATACGCAGTATTTT	CASTGLAGDHRTDTQYF